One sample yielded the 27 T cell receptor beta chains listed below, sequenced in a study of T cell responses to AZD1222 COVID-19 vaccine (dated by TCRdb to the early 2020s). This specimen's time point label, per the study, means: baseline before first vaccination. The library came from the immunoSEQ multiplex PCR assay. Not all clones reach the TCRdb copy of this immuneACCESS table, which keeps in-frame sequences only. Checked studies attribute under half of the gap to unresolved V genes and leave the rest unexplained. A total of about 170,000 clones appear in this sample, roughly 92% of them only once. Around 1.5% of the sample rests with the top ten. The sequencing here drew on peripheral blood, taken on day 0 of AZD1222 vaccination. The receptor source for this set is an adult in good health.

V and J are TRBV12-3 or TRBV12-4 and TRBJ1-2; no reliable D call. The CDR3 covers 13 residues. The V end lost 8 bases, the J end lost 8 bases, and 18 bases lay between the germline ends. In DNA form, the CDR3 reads TGTGCCAGCTCCCCCCCCGAGGGAGGAGGCTACACCTTC. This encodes CASSPPEGGGYTF.

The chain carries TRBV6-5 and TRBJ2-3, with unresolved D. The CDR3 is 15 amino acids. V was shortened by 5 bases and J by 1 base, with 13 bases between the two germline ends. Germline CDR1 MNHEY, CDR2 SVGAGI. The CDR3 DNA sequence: TGTGCCAGCAGTCCCCAATGGTCTGGCACAGATACGCAGTATTTT. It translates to CASSPQWSGTDTQYF.

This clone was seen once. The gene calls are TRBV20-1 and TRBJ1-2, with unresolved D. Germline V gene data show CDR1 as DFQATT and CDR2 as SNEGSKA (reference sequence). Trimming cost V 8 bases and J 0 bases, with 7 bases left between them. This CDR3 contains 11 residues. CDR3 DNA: TGCAGTACTGACTCTAACTATGGCTACACCTTC. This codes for CSTDSNYGYTF.

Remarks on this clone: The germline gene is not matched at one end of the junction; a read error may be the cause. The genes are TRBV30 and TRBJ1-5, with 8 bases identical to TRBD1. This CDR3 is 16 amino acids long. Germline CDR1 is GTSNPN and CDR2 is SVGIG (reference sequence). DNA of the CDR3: TGCGCCTGGAGTTGGCAGGGGGCGAGGTACGGTCAGCCCCAGCATTTT. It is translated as CAWSWQGARYGQPQHF. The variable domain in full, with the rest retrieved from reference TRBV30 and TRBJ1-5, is SQTIHQWPATLVQPVGSPLSLECTVEGTSNPNLYWYRQAAGRGLQLLFYSVGIGQISSEVPQNLSASRPQDRQFILSSKKLLLSDSGFYLCAWSWQGARYGQPQHFGDGTRLSIL.

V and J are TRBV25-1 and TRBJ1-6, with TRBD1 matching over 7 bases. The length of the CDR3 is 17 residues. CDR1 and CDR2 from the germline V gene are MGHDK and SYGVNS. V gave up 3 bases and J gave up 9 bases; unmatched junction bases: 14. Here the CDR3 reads CASSDTVGGGYVSPLHF. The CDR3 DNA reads TGTGCCAGCAGTGATACCGTCGGAGGGGGCTATGTTTCACCCCTCCACTTT.

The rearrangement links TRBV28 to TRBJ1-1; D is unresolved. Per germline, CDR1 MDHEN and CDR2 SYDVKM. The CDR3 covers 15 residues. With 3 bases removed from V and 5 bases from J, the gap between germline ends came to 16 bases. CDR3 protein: CASSLLNRAPTEAFF. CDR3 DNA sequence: TGTGCCAGCAGTTTGCTAAATCGGGCCCCGACTGAAGCTTTCTTT.

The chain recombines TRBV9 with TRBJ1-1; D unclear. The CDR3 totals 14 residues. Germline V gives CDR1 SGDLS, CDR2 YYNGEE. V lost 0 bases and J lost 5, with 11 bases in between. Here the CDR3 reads CASSVAWQRTEAFF. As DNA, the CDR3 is TGTGCCAGCAGCGTAGCTTGGCAGCGAACTGAAGCTTTCTTT.

The CDR3 bases are TGTGCCAGCATGAGGGCCCCTAACGGCTACACCTTC. This encodes CASMRAPNGYTF. The rearrangement uses TRBV28 and TRBJ1-2; D unclear. The V end lost 7 bases, the J end lost 8 bases, and 14 bases lay between the germline ends. CDR3 length: 12 residues. Germline CDR1 and CDR2: MDHEN and SYDVKM.

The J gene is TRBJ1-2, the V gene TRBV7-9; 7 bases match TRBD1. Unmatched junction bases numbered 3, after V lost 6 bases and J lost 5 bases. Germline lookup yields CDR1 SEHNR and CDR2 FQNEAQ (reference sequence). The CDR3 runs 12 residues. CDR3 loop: CASSWDRYGYTF. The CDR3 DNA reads TGTGCCAGCAGTTGGGACAGATATGGCTACACCTTC.

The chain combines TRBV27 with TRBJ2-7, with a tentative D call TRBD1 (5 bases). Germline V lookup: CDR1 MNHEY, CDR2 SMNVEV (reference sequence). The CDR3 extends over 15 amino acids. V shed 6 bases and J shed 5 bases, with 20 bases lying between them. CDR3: CASRIYLQGGHEQYF. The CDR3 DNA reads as TGTGCCAGCAGAATTTATCTCCAGGGTGGTCACGAGCAGTACTTC.

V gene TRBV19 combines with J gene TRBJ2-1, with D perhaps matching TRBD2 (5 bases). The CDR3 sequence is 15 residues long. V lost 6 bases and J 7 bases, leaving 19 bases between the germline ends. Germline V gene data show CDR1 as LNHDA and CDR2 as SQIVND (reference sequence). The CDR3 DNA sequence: TGTGCCAGTAGATTAGGACTCTCCCTCGGGAATGAGCAGTTCTTC. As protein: CASRLGLSLGNEQFF. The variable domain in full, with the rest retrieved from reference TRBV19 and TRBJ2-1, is DGGITQSPKYLFRKEGQNVTLSCEQNLNHDAMYWYRQDPGQGLRLIYYSQIVNDFQKGDIAEGYSVSREKKESFPLTVTSAQKNPTAFYLCASRLGLSLGNEQFFGPGTRLTVL.

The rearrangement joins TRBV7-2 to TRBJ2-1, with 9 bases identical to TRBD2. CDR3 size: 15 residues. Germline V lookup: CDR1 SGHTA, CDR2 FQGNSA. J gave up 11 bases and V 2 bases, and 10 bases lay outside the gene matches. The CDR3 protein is CASSLLAGAPNKQFF. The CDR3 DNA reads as TGTGCCAGCAGCTTATTAGCGGGAGCCCCGAATAAGCAGTTCTTC.

The CDR3 protein is CASSYQRSYEQYF. The CDR3 region has the DNA TGTGCCAGCAGTTACCAGCGTAGTTACGAGCAGTACTTC. The V call is TRBV6-2 or TRBV6-3, the J call TRBJ2-7; no clear D. Germline V gene lookup returns CDR1 MNHEY and CDR2 SVGEGT. The CDR3 covers 13 residues. V lost 2 bases to trimming and J lost 4 bases, with 9 bases between them.

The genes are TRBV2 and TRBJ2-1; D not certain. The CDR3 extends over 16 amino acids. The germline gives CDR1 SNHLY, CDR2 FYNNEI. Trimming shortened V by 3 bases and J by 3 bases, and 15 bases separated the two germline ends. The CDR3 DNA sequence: TGTGCCAGCAGTGACCCCGAGCTACAGATCTACAATGAGCAGTTCTTC. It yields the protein CASSDPELQIYNEQFF.

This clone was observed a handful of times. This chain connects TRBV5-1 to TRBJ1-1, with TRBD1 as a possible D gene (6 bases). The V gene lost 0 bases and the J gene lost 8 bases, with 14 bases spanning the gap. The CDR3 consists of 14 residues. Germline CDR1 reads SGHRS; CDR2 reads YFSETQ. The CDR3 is CASSLAGGWGEAFF. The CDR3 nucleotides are TGCGCCAGCAGCTTGGCCGGGGGCTGGGGGGAAGCTTTCTTT.

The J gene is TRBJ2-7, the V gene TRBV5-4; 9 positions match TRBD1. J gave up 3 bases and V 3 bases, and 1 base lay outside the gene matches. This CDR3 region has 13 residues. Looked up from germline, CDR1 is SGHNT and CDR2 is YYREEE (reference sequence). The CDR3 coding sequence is TGTGCCAGCAGCTGGGGACAGGGCTACGAGCAGTACTTC. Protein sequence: CASSWGQGYEQYF.

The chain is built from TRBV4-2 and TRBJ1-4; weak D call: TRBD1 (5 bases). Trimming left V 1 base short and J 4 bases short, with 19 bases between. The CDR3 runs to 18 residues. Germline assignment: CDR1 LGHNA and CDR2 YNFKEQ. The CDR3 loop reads CASSQARRFSGFNEKLFF. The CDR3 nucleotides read TGTGCCAGCAGCCAAGCCCGACGGTTCTCAGGGTTTAATGAAAAACTGTTTTTT.

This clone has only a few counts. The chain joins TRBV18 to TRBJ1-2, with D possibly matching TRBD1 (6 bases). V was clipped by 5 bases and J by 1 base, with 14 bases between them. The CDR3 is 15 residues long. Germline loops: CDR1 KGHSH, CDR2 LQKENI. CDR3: CASSTTGHNNYGYTF. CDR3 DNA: TGTGCCAGCTCAACAACGGGACACAATAACTATGGCTACACCTTC. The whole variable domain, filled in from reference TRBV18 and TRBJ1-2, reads NAGVMQNPRHLVRRRGQEARLRCSPMKGHSHVYWYRQLPEEGLKFMVYLQKENIIDESGMPKERFSAEFPKEGPSILRIQQVVRGDSAAYFCASSTTGHNNYGYTFGSGTRLTVV.

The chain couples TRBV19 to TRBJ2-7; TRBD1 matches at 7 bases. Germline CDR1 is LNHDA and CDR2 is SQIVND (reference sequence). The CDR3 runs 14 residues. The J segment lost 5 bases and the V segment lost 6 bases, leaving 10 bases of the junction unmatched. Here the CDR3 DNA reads TGTGCCAGTAGCTCCGGGACAGAGCTCGACGAGCAGTACTTC. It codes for CASSSGTELDEQYF.

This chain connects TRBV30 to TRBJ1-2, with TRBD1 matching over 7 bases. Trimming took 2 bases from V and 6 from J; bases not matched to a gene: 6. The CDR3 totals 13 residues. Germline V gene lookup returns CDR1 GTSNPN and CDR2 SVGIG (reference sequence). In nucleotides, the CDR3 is TGTGCCTGGAGTAGTACAGGGGCCGATGGCTACACCTTC. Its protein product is CAWSSTGADGYTF. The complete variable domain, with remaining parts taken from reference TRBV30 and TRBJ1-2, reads SQTIHQWPATLVQPVGSPLSLECTVEGTSNPNLYWYRQAAGRGLQLLFYSVGIGQISSEVPQNLSASRPQDRQFILSSKKLLLSDSGFYLCAWSSTGADGYTFGSGTRLTVV.

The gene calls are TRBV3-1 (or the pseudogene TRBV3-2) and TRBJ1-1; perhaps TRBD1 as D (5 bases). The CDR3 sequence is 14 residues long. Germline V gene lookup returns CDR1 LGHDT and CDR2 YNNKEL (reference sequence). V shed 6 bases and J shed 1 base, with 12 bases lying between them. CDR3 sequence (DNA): TGTGCCAGCAGGTACCGGGGCCAGAACACTGAAGCTTTCTTT. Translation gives CASRYRGQNTEAFF.

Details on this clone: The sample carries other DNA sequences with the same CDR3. The CDR3 DNA reads TGTGCCTGGAGTAGGGACACCGGGGAGCTGTTTTTT. This codes for CAWSRDTGELFF. The chain carries TRBV30 and TRBJ2-2; D not resolved. CDR1 is GTSNPN and CDR2 is SVGIG in the germline V gene (reference sequence). V lost 2 bases and J 3 bases, leaving 4 bases between the germline ends. The CDR3 extends over 12 amino acids.

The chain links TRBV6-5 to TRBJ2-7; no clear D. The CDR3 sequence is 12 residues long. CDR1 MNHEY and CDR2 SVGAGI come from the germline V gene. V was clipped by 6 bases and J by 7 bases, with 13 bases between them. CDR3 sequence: CASSNPPGEQYF. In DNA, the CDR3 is TGTGCCAGCAGCAATCCTCCCGGAGAGCAGTACTTC.

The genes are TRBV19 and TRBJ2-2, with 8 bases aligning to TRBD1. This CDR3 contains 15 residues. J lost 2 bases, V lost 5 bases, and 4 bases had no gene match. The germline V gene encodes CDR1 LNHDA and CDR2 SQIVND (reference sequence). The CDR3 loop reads CASSVGQVNTGELFF. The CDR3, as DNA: TGTGCCAGTAGTGTGGGACAGGTAAACACCGGGGAGCTGTTTTTT.

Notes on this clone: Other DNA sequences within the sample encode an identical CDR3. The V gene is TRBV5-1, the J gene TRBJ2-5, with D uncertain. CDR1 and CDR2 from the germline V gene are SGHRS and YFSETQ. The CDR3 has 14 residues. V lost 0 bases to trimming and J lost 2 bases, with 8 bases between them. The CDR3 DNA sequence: TGCGCCAGCAGCTTGGATGGCCGTCAAGAGACCCAGTACTTC. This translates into CASSLDGRQETQYF.

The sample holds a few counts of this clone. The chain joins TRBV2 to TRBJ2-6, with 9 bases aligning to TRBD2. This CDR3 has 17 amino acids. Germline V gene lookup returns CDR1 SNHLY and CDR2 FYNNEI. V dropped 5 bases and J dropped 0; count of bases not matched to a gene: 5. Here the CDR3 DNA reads TGTGCCAGCAGTTTAACTAGCGGGCCCTCTGGGGCCAACGTCCTGACTTTC. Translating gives CASSLTSGPSGANVLTF.

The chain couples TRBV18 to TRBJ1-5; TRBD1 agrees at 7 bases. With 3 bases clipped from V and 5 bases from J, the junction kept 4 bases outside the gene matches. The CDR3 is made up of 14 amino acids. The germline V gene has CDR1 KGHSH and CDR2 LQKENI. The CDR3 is CASSPTGADQPQHF. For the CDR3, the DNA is TGTGCCAGCTCACCTACAGGGGCTGATCAGCCCCAGCATTTT.